This T cell receptor (beta chain) originates from a study of cytomegalovirus exposure and HLA in healthy donors. Study-wide findings and caveats: Upon later analysis, HLA-associated TCR beta chains proved more clonally expanded than other, equally common chains.

Primers: 60 Vbeta forward and 13 Jbeta reverse. Sequencing used immunoSEQ multiplex PCR; TCRdb keeps in-frame clones, though not all of them. The table lists around 87,000 clones, 76% of them singletons. The CDR3 runs 19 residues. V was trimmed by 0 bases and J by 2 bases, leaving 23 bases between them. The germline gives CDR1 SGHRS, CDR2 YFSETQ. This clone was counted between two and nine times. Its antigen is currently unknown. The rearrangement links TRBV5-1 to TRBJ1-2; D unclear. Material for sequencing was PBMCs. This clonotype was sampled from a middle-aged man in good health and CMV-seronegative. CDR3 residues: CASSLGWRRTNQENYGYTF. Written as DNA, the CDR3 is TGCGCCAGCAGCTTGGGATGGAGGAGGACCAACCAAGAAAACTATGGCTACACCTTC.